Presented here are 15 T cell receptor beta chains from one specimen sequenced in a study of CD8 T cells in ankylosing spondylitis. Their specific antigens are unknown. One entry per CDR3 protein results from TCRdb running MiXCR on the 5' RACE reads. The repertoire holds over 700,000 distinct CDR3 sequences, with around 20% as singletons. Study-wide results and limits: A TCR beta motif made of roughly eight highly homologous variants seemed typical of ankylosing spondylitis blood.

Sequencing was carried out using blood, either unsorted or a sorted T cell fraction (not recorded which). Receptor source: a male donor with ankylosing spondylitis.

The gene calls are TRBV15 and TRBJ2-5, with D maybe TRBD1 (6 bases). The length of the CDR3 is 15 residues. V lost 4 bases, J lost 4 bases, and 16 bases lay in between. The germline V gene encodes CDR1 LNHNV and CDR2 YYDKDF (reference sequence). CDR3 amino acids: CATSKDLRDIETQYF. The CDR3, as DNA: TGTGCCACCAGCAAAGACCTCCGGGACATAGAGACCCAGTACTTC.

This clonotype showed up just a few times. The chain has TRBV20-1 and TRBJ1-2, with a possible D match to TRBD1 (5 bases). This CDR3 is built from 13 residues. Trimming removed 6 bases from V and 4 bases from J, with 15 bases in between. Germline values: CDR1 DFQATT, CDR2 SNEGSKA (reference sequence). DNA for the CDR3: TGCAGTGCCCCTGACAGCTTAATCTATGGCTACACCTTC. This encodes CSAPDSLIYGYTF.

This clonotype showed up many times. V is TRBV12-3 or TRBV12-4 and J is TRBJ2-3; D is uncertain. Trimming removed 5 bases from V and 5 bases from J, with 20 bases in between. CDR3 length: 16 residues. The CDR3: CASSRILGQFLDTQYF. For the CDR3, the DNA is TGTGCCAGCAGTCGCATTCTAGGCCAGTTCTTAGATACGCAGTATTTT.

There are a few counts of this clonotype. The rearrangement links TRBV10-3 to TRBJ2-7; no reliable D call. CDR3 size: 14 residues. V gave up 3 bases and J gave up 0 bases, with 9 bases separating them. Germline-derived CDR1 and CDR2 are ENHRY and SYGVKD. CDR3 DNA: TGTGCCATCAGTGACTACGACGACTCCTACGAGCAGTACTTC. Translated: CAISDYDDSYEQYF.

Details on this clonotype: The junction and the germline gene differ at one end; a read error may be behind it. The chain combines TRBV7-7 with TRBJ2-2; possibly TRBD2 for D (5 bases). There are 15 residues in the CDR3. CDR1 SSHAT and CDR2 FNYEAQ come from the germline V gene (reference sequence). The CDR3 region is CASSYGEGSTGELFF. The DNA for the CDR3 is TGTGCTAGCAGCTACGGTGAAGGGAGCACCGGGGAGCTGTTTTTT. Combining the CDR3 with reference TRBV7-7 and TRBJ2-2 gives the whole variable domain GAGVSQSPRYKVTKRGQDVTLRCDPISSHATLYWYQQALGQGPEFLTYFNYEAQPDKSGLPSDRFSAERPEGSISTLTIQRTEQRDSAMYRCASSYGEGSTGELFFGEGSRLTVL.

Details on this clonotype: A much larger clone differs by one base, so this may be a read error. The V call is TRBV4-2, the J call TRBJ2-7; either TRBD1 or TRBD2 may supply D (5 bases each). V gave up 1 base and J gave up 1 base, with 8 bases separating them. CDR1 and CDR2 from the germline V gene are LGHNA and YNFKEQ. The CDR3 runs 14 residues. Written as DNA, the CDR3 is TGTGCCAGCAGCCAAGTGGGGGTATCCTACGAGCAGTACTTC. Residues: CASSQVGVSYEQYF.

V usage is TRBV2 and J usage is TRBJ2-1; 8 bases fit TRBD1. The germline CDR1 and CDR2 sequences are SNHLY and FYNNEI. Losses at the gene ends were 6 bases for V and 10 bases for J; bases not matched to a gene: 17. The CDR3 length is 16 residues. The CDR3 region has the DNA TGTGCCAGCAGAGCACCGGCGGCAGGGGGCTTCCGGGAGCAGTTCTTC. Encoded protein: CASRAPAAGGFREQFF.

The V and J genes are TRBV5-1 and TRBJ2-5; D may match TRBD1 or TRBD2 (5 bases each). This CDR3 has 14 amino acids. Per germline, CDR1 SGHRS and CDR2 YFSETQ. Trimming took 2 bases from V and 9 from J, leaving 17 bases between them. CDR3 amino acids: CASSFSGTPGPQYF. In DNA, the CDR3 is TGCGCCAGCAGCTTTTCCGGGACCCCAGGACCCCAGTACTTC.

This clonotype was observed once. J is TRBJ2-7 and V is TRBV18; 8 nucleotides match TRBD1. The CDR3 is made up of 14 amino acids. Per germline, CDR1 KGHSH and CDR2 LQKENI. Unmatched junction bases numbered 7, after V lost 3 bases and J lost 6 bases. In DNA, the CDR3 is TGTGCCAGCTCACCCCAGGGACAGGTCTCCGAGCAGTACTTC. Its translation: CASSPQGQVSEQYF.

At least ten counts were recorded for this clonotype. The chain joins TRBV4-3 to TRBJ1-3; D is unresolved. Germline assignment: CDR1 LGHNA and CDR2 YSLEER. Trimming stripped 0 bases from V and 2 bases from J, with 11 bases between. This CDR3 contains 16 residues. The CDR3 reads CASSQDFVRAGNTIYF. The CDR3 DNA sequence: TGCGCCAGCAGCCAAGATTTCGTAAGGGCTGGAAACACCATATATTTT.

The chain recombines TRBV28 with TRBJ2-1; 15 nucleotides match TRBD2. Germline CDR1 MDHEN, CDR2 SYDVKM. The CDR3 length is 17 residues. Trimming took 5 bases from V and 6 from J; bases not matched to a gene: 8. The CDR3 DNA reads TGTGCCAGCAGTCTGATCGGACTAGCGGGGGGGCTCAATGAGCAGTTCTTC. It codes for CASSLIGLAGGLNEQFF.

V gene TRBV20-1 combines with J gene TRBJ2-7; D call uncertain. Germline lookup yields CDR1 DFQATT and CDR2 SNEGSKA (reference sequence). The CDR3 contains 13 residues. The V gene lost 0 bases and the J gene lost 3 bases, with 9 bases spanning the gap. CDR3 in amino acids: CSARDYRSYEQYF. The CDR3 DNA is TGCAGTGCTAGAGATTACCGCAGCTACGAGCAGTACTTC.

The CDR3 sequence: CASSLAIAGAQYF. In DNA form, the CDR3 reads TGCGCCAGCAGCTTGGCCATAGCGGGAGCTCAGTATTTT. The chain carries TRBV5-1 and TRBJ2-3, with 9 positions matching TRBD2. The CDR3 spans 13 residues. Germline-derived CDR1 and CDR2 are SGHRS and YFSETQ. Trimming cost V 0 bases and J 12 bases; bases outside gene matches: 5.

The CDR3 loop reads CAISESWSVQETQYF. DNA for the CDR3: TGTGCCATCAGTGAGTCGTGGTCGGTCCAAGAGACCCAGTACTTC. The V and J genes are TRBV10-3 and TRBJ2-5; D is undetermined. V lost 0 bases to trimming and J lost 1 base, with 9 bases between them. The length of the CDR3 is 15 residues. The germline gives CDR1 ENHRY, CDR2 SYGVKD.

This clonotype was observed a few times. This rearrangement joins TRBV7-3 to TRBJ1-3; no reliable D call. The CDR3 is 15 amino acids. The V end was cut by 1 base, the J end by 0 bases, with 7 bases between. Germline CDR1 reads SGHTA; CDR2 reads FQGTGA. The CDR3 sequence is CASSLIGFSGNTIYF. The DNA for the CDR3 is TGTGCCAGCAGCTTAATAGGATTCTCTGGAAACACCATATATTTT.